This T cell receptor (beta chain) was recovered during a study of shared T cell receptors in the human thymus. Generated by immunoSEQ multiplex PCR, the TCRdb table keeps only in-frame clones and is missing some. The data show around 730,000 clones, 75% to 90% seen once. The V and J ends lost 4 bases and 5 bases, in that order; junction bases with no gene match: 9. From germline, CDR1 is MNHEY and CDR2 SMNVEV (reference sequence). The CDR3 is 16 residues long. The same data also went into a second study, on human thymus T cells. Turning to that study: Thymus tissue was removed during corrective cardiac surgery.

The chain joins TRBV27 to TRBJ1-1; TRBD1 matches 11 bases. This TCR derives from a girl under three years old with a congenital heart defect. Material: thymocytes. CDR3 nucleotides: TGTGCCAGCAGTTACGGACAGGGGGCGCCCCGGACTGAAGCTTTCTTT. Protein sequence: CASSYGQGAPRTEAFF.